This T cell receptor beta chain was sequenced in a study of blood T cell repertoires in COVID-19. About the research overall: Nucleic acid was either cDNA or gDNA, and it came from T cells, B-cell-depleted T cells, or PBMCs.

The CDR3 runs to 13 residues. In germline, CDR1 is SQVTM, CDR2 ANQGSEA. Trimming took 6 bases from V and 8 from J, leaving 16 bases between them. The authors' processing: The assay estimated nucleated cells by amplifying reference gene primers. Measured with immunoSEQ multiplex PCR; TCRdb has only the in-frame clones, and not every one. The V and J calls and clone size were taken over from that table, and D and trimming were inferred from the DNA. In the table there are fewer than 200,000 clones, 60% to 85% of which are singletons. The sample taken for sequencing was peripheral blood. The receptor's source is a man aged 55-75 years with acute or convalescent COVID-19. The chain combines TRBV29-1 with TRBJ2-2; D unresolved. CDR3 amino acids: CSVVGPLQGELFF. The CDR3 DNA reads as TGCAGCGTCGTCGGTCCTTTACAGGGGGAGCTGTTTTTT.